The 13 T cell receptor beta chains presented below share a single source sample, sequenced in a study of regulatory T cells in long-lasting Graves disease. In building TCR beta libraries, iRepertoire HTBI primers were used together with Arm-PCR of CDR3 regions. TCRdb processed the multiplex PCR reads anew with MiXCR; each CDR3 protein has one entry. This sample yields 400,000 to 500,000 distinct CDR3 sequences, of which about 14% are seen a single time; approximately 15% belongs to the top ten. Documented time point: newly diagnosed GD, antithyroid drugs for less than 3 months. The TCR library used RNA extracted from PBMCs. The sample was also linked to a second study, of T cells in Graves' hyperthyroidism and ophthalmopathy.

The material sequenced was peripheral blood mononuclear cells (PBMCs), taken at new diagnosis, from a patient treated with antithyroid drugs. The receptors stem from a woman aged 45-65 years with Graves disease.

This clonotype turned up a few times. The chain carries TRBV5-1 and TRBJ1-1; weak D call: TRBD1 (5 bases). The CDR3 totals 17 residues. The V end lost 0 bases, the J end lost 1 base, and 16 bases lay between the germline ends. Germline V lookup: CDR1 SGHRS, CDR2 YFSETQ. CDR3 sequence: CASSLALLGGRNTEAFF. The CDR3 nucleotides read TGCGCCAGCAGCTTGGCCCTTTTGGGGGGTCGGAACACTGAAGCTTTCTTT. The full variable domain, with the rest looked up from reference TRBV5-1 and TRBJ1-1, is KAGVTQTPRYLIKTRGQQVTLSCSPISGHRSVSWYQQTPGQGLQFLFEYFSETQRNKGNFPGRFSGRQFSNSRSEMNVSTLELGDSALYLCASSLALLGGRNTEAFFGQGTRLTVV.

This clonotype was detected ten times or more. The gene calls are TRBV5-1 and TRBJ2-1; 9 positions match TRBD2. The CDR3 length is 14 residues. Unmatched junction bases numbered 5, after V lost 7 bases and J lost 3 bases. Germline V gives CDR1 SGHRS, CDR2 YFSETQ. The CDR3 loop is CASGGTSSYNEQFF. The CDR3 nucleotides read TGCGCCAGCGGAGGGACTAGCAGCTACAATGAGCAGTTCTTC. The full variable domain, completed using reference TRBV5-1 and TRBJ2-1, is KAGVTQTPRYLIKTRGQQVTLSCSPISGHRSVSWYQQTPGQGLQFLFEYFSETQRNKGNFPGRFSGRQFSNSRSEMNVSTLELGDSALYLCASGGTSSYNEQFFGPGTRLTVL.

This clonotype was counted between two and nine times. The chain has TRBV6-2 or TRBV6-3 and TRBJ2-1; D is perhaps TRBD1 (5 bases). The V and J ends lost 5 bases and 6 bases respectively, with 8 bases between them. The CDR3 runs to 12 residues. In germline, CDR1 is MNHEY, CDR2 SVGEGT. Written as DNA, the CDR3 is TGTGCCAGCAGTGAGACAGTCAATGAGCAGTTCTTC. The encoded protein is CASSETVNEQFF.

The CDR3, as DNA: TGTGCCAGCAGCAAGGGAAGCTCCCGGGCTGGTTCACCCCTCCACTTT. Residues: CASSKGSSRAGSPLHF. The chain links TRBV28 to TRBJ1-6; unclear D gene. Germline V gives CDR1 MDHEN, CDR2 SYDVKM. The V end lost 6 bases, the J end lost 9 bases, and 21 bases lay between the germline ends. This CDR3 is built from 16 residues.

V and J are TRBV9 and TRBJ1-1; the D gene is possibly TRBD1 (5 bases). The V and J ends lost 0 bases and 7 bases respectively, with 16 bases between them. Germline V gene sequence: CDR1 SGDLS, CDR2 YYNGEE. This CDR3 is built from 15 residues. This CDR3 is CASSVALSNRNEAFF. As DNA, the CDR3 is TGTGCCAGCAGCGTAGCTCTGTCTAACAGGAATGAAGCTTTCTTT. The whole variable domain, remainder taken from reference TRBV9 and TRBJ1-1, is DSGVTQTPKHLITATGQRVTLRCSPRSGDLSVYWYQQSLDQGLQFLIQYYNGEERAKGNILERFSAQQFPDLHSELNLSSLELGDSALYFCASSVALSNRNEAFFGQGTRLTVV.

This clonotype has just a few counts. CDR3 sequence: CASSLEVAEVYTGYTF. The CDR3 coding sequence is TGTGCCAGCAGCTTGGAGGTTGCAGAGGTTTATACTGGCTACACCTTC. V gene TRBV5-6 combines with J gene TRBJ1-2; D not certain. V gave up 0 bases and J gave up 7 bases, with 19 bases separating them. The CDR3 runs to 16 residues. Germline CDR1 SGHDT, CDR2 YYEEEE.

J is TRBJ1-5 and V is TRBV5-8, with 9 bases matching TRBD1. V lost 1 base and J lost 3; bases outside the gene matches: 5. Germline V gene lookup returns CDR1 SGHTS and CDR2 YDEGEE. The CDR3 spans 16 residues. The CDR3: CASSLMTGGYNQPQHF. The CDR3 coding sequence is TGTGCCAGCAGCTTGATGACAGGGGGTTACAATCAGCCCCAGCATTTT. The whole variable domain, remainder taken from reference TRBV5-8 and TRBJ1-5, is EAGVTQSPTHLIKTRGQQATLRCSPISGHTSVYWYQQALGLGLQFLLWYDEGEERNRGNFPPRFSGRQFPNYSSELNVNALELEDSALYLCASSLMTGGYNQPQHFGDGTRLSIL.

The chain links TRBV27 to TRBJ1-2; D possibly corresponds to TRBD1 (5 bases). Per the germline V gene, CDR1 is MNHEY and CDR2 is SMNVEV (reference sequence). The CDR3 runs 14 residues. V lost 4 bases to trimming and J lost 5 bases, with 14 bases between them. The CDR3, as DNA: TGTGCCAGCAGTTACTTTGGGGACGATTATGGCTACACCTTC. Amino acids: CASSYFGDDYGYTF.

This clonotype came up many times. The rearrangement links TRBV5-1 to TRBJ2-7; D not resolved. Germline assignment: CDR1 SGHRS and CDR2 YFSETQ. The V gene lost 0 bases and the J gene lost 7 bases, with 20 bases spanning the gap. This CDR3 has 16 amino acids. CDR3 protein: CASSLEGGAAVREQYF. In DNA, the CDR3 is TGCGCCAGCAGCTTGGAAGGTGGTGCGGCCGTAAGGGAGCAGTACTTC.

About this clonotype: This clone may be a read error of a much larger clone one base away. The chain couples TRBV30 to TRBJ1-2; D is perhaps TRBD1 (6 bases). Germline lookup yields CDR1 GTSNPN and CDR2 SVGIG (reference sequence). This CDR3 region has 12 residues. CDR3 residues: CAWVQGPYGCTF. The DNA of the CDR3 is TGTGCCTGGGTACAGGGTCCCTATGGCTGCACCTTC.

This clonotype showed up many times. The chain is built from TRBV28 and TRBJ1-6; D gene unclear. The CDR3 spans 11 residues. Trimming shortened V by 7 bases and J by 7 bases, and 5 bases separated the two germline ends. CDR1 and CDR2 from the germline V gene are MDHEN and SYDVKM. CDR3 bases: TGTGCCAGCACAGCCAATTCACCCCTCCACTTT. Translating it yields CASTANSPLHF.

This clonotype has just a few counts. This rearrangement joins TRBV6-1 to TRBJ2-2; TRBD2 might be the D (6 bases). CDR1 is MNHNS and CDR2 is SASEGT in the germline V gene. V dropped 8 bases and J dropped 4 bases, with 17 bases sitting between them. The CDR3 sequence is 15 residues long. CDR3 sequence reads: CASGTGTPLTGELFF. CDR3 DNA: TGTGCCAGCGGGACCGGGACTCCACTCACCGGGGAGCTGTTTTTT.

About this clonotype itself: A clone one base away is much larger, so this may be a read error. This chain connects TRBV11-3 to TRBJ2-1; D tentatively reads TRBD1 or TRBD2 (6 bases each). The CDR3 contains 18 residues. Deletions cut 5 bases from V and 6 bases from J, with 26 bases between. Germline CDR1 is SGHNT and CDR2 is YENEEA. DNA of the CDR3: TGTGCCAGCAGCCCCCGGGGGCTTCGGGGGCTAGCAGGCAATGAGCAGTTCTTC. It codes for CASSPRGLRGLAGNEQFF. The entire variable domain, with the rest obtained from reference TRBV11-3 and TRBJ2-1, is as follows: EAGVVQSPRYKIIEKKQPVAFWCNPISGHNTLYWYLQNLGQGPELLIRYENEEAVDDSQLPKDRFSAERLKGVDSTLKIQPAELGDSAVYLCASSPRGLRGLAGNEQFFGPGTRLTVL.